This T cell receptor (beta chain) comes out of a study of a mutant IDH1 vaccine in newly diagnosed glioma. Note on this clone: Its cognate antigen is unknown.

V was pared by 4 bases and J by 1 base, with 4 bases between. Germline values: CDR1 LNHNV, CDR2 YYDKDF (reference sequence). The CDR3 spans 12 residues. Described time point: week 23, last vaccination. Each vaccine dose was 300 ug of mutant IDH1 20-mer peptide, with topical imiquimod. Here immunoSEQ multiplex PCR was the method, and the copy in TCRdb shows in-frame clones only, minus some. The profile shows roughly 30,000 clones, roughly four fifths of them singletons. Source: PBMCs, taken from a glioma patient whose treatment included an IDH1 peptide vaccine. This receptor was obtained from a woman aged 25 to 39 with glioma. This chain joins TRBV15 and TRBJ1-2; no clear D gene. The CDR3 loop is CATSTINYGYTF. For the CDR3, the DNA is TGTGCCACCAGCACTATTAACTATGGCTACACCTTC.